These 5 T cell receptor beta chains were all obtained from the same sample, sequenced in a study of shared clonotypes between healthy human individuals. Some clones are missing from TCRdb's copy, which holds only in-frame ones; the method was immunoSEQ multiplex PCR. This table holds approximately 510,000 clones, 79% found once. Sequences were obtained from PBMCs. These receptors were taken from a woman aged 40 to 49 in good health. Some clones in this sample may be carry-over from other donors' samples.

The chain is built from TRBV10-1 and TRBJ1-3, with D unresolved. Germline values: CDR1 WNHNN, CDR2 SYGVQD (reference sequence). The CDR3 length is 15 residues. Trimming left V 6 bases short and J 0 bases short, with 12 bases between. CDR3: CASSPDIHSGNTIYF. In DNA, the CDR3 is TGCGCCAGCAGCCCCGACATCCACTCTGGAAACACCATATATTTT.

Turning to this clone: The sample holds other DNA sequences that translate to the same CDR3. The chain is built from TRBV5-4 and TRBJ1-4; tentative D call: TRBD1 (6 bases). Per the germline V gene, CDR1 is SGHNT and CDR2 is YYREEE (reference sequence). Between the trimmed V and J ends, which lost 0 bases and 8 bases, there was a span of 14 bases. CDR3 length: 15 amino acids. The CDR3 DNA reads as TGTGCCAGCAGCTTGGCCGAACAGGGAGGGGAAAAACTGTTTTTT. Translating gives CASSLAEQGGEKLFF.

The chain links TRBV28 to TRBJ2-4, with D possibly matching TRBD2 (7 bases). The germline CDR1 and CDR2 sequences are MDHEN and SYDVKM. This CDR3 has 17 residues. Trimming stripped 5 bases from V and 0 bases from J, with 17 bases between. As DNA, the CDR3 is TGTGCCAGCAGTCTAGGGGGGGGCCACCTAGCCAAAAACATTCAGTACTTC. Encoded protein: CASSLGGGHLAKNIQYF.

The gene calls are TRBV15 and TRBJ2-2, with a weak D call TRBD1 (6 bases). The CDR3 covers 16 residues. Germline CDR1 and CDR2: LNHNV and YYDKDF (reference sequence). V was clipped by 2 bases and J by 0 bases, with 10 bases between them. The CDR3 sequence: CATSRSGTSNTGELFF. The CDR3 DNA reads TGTGCCACCAGCAGATCCGGGACATCGAACACCGGGGAGCTGTTTTTT.

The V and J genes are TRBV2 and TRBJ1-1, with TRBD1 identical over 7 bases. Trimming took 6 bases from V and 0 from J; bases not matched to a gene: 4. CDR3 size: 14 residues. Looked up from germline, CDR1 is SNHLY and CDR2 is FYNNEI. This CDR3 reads CASSSQGMNTEAFF. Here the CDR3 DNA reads TGTGCCAGCAGCTCACAGGGGATGAACACTGAAGCTTTCTTT. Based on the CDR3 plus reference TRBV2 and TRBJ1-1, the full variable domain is EPEVTQTPSHQVTQMGQEVILRCVPISNHLYFYWYRQILGQKVEFLVSFYNNEISEKSEIFDDQFSVERPDGSNFTLKIRSTKLEDSAMYFCASSSQGMNTEAFFGQGTRLTVV.